This record concerns one TCR beta chain sequence. No antigen is known for it. The data were obtained in a study of PD-1 blockade in mismatch repair-deficient tumors. Background on the study: Patients had approximately 12 mismatch repair-deficient cancer types, all previously treated and progressing. Study-wide points: After pembrolizumab, tumor-resident clones rose rapidly, then generally contracted before radiologic responses.

Trimming took 1 base from V and 3 from J, leaving 5 bases between them. The CDR3 covers 12 residues. The germline gives CDR1 SGHDT, CDR2 YYEEEE. Using immunoSEQ multiplex PCR, the repertoire was profiled, and TCRdb retains in-frame clones only, with some absent. The profile covers 120,000 or so clones, with more than 85% appearing a single time and around an eighth taken by the ten largest. PCR or immunohistochemistry showed mismatch repair deficiency in every enrolled patient. TCRs were sequenced from a few patients responding to pembrolizumab. The sample was peripheral blood, taken 44 weeks after starting pembrolizumab. This receptor was obtained from an adult with mismatch repair-deficient cancer. The V call is TRBV5-6, the J call TRBJ2-7; no definite D call. The CDR3, as DNA: TGTGCCAGCAGCTTGCGACTCTACGAGCAGTACTTC. Protein product: CASSLRLYEQYF.